The 20 T cell receptor beta chains reported below all come from one sample, sequenced in a study of glioma-infiltrating T cells. The iRepertoire nested amplicon-rescue multiplex PCR amplified TCR alpha and beta CDR3s from RNA. TCRdb ran MiXCR on the multiplex PCR reads and lists one entry per CDR3 protein. The profile shows 300,000 to 450,000 distinct CDR3 sequences, 41% of them singletons. Material for sequencing was glioma tissue, nonneoplastic brain tissue, or PBMCs (not recorded which). Receptors originate from a human donor with low-grade glioma or glioblastoma, undergoing nonglioma brain surgery, or in good health (not recorded which).

The CDR3 is CSVGGQYYEQYF. The CDR3 DNA is TGCAGCGTTGGCGGACAGTACTACGAGCAGTACTTC. This sequence joins TRBV29-1 and TRBJ2-7; D perhaps matches TRBD1 (6 bases). The CDR3 has 12 residues. Deletions cut 4 bases from V and 3 bases from J, with 10 bases between. CDR1 and CDR2 (germline): SQVTM, ANQGSEA.

The rearrangement uses TRBV20-1 and TRBJ2-2; D may be TRBD2 (6 bases). CDR1 DFQATT and CDR2 SNEGSKA come from the germline V gene (reference sequence). The germline V and J ends were trimmed by 5 bases and 6 bases, with 16 bases remaining between them. The CDR3 loop spans 14 amino acids. The CDR3 spells CSAAFRLVPGELFF. The CDR3 nucleotides read TGCAGTGCTGCATTTAGACTAGTCCCCGGGGAGCTGTTTTTT.

V and J are TRBV14 and TRBJ2-7, with TRBD2 matching 7 bases. The CDR3 spans 14 residues. With 2 bases clipped from V and 3 bases from J, the junction kept 4 bases outside the gene matches. Per the germline V gene, CDR1 is SGHDN and CDR2 is FVKESK. The CDR3 loop is CASSQLAGVYEQYF. CDR3 in DNA: TGTGCCAGCAGCCAACTGGCGGGAGTCTACGAGCAGTACTTC.

The V call is TRBV20-1, the J call TRBJ2-7; 9 positions agree with TRBD1. Germline V lookup: CDR1 DFQATT, CDR2 SNEGSKA (reference sequence). The CDR3 has 13 residues. After removal of 5 bases from V and 8 bases from J, the junction contained 10 bases not matched to a gene. CDR3 nucleotide sequence: TGCAGTGCTCGGGGGACAGGGCGGGACAAGCAGTACTTC. Residues: CSARGTGRDKQYF.

This clonotype was counted ten times or more. The rearrangement links TRBV20-1 to TRBJ1-4; 7 bases agree with TRBD1. CDR3 length: 13 residues. CDR1 and CDR2 (germline): DFQATT, SNEGSKA (reference sequence). V gave up 5 bases and J gave up 8 bases; unmatched junction bases: 8. The CDR3 loop reads CSARDSLREKLFF. The CDR3 DNA reads TGCAGTGCTCGGGACAGCTTGCGGGAAAAACTGTTTTTT.

This clonotype was seen a few times. The chain is built from TRBV12-3 or TRBV12-4 and TRBJ2-1; TRBD2 matches at 7 bases. V lost 3 bases, J lost 4 bases, and 6 bases stayed unmatched. This CDR3 is built from 15 residues. In nucleotides, the CDR3 is TGTGCCAGCAGTTTGGTCCTAGCGGAGTACAATGAGCAGTTCTTC. This gives the protein CASSLVLAEYNEQFF.

This clonotype has just a few counts. The genes are TRBV24-1 and TRBJ2-5; D not resolved. Germline V gives CDR1 KGHDR, CDR2 SFDVKD. V lost 6 bases and J lost 4, with 14 bases in between. This CDR3 contains 14 residues. In nucleotides, the CDR3 is TGTGCCACCAGTCAATACGGGTTTGTAGAGACCCAGTACTTC. Protein: CATSQYGFVETQYF.

This clonotype was counted at least ten times. The chain joins TRBV20-1 to TRBJ1-1; D not resolved. Germline CDR1 reads DFQATT; CDR2 reads SNEGSKA (reference sequence). V was pared by 7 bases and J by 6 bases, with 12 bases between. The CDR3 contains 11 residues. CDR3 amino acids: CSGVVLAEAFF. In nucleotides, the CDR3 is TGCAGTGGGGTGGTATTGGCTGAAGCTTTCTTT.

This clonotype was counted only a few times. The chain has TRBV4-3 and TRBJ1-6; D call uncertain. This CDR3 comprises 16 residues. V lost 3 bases to trimming and J lost 6 bases, with 15 bases between them. Germline-derived CDR1 and CDR2 are LGHNA and YSLEER. The CDR3 loop is CASSHLGLTSNSPLHF. The CDR3 region has the DNA TGCGCCAGCAGCCATTTGGGCTTGACTAGTAATTCACCCCTCCACTTT.

The chain employs TRBV29-1 and TRBJ1-2, with 7 bases lining up with TRBD1. CDR1 SQVTM and CDR2 ANQGSEA come from the germline V gene. This CDR3 spans 15 amino acids. V shed 2 bases, J shed 3 bases, and the junction held 9 bases outside the gene matches. The CDR3 is CSVESALTGDYGYTF. The CDR3 DNA follows: TGCAGCGTTGAATCGGCCTTAACAGGGGACTATGGCTACACCTTC.

This clonotype showed up many times. The rearrangement uses TRBV10-3 and TRBJ1-1; 7 bases are a match to TRBD1. CDR1 and CDR2 (germline): ENHRY, SYGVKD. The CDR3 extends over 14 amino acids. V lost 6 bases and J lost 0; bases outside the gene matches: 4. The CDR3 coding sequence is TGTGCCATCAGGTTAGGGGGCATGAACACTGAAGCTTTCTTT. Its protein is CAIRLGGMNTEAFF.

Ten or more counts support this clonotype. The J gene is TRBJ1-5, the V gene TRBV27, with 9 positions matching TRBD1. Germline assignment: CDR1 MNHEY and CDR2 SMNVEV (reference sequence). The length of the CDR3 is 18 residues. With 2 bases clipped from V and 2 bases from J, the junction kept 10 bases outside the gene matches. CDR3 sequence (DNA): TGTGCCAGCAGTTTAACAGGGGGCGATGTATCTCGCAATCAGCCCCAGCATTTT. Protein: CASSLTGGDVSRNQPQHF.

Remarks on this clonotype: A much more abundant neighbour one base away suggests this may be a read error. In DNA, the CDR3 is TGTGCCAGCAGTCCCCAAAGACGGAACTATGGCTACACCTTC. Protein sequence: CASSPQRRNYGYTF. The chain carries TRBV28 and TRBJ1-2; D remains ambiguous. V was pared by 5 bases and J by 2 bases, with 12 bases between. CDR3 length: 14 residues. CDR1 is MDHEN, CDR2 SYDVKM, per germline.

As to this clonotype: At one of its ends the junction is not consistent with the germline gene, which may arise from a read error. The gene calls are TRBV4-2 and TRBJ2-3; 7 bases align to TRBD2. Germline V CDR1 and CDR2: LGHNA, YNFKEQ. The CDR3 loop spans 16 amino acids. CDR3 sequence reads: CASNQDTSASTDTQYF. In DNA, the CDR3 is TGTGCCAGCAACCAAGATACTAGCGCTAGCACAGATACGCAGTATTTT.

The chain links TRBV11-2 to TRBJ2-3, with 11 bases aligning to TRBD2. CDR3 length: 16 residues. Germline CDR1 reads SGHAT; CDR2 reads FQNNGV. Germline trimming cut 1 base from V and 4 bases from J; bases unmatched to any gene: 4. CDR3 nucleotides: TGTGCCAGCAGCTTAGTGGTACTAGCGGGAGCAGATACGCAGTATTTT. Its translation: CASSLVVLAGADTQYF.

This clonotype was picked up a small number of times. This chain joins TRBV27 and TRBJ2-1; D not resolved. CDR3 length: 15 residues. In germline, CDR1 is MNHEY, CDR2 SMNVEV (reference sequence). V lost 4 bases and J 7 bases, leaving 17 bases between the germline ends. CDR3 residues: CASSSTGRSTNEQFF. CDR3 bases: TGTGCCAGCAGTTCGACGGGCCGCTCTACGAATGAGCAGTTCTTC.

This chain uses TRBV6-2 or TRBV6-3 with TRBJ2-2; D is undetermined. The CDR3 contains 14 residues. Germline V gives CDR1 MNHEY, CDR2 SVGEGT. V was shortened by 2 bases and J by 1 base, with 5 bases between the two germline ends. CDR3 coding DNA: TGTGCCAGCAGTTACGAACAGAACACCGGGGAGCTGTTTTTT. This sequence encodes CASSYEQNTGELFF.

This clonotype was detected a few times. V is TRBV20-1 and J is TRBJ2-1; 7 bases are shared with TRBD2. V lost 1 base to trimming and J lost 3 bases; unmatched junction nucleotides: 6. The CDR3 is 15 residues long. Germline CDR1 reads DFQATT; CDR2 reads SNEGSKA (reference sequence). The CDR3 sequence is CSARVNSGFYNEQFF. As DNA, the CDR3 is TGCAGTGCTAGAGTTAATAGCGGGTTCTACAATGAGCAGTTCTTC.

Concerning this clonotype: The junction shows a germline mismatch at one end, possibly a read error. V is TRBV20-1 and J is TRBJ2-1; weak D call: TRBD1 (5 bases). The CDR3 extends over 12 amino acids. Germline V lookup: CDR1 DFQATT, CDR2 SNEGSKA (reference sequence). The CDR3 protein is CSVRDQRQEQFF. CDR3 DNA sequence: TGCAGTGTTAGAGATCAGAGACAGGAGCAGTTCTTC.

The J gene is TRBJ2-5, the V gene TRBV5-1, with 7 positions matching TRBD1. V trimming: 6 bases; J trimming: 2 bases; junction bases outside the gene matches: 4. CDR3 length: 13 amino acids. Germline V gives CDR1 SGHRS, CDR2 YFSETQ. The CDR3 coding sequence is TGCGCCAGCACTCTGGACAGGCAAGAGACCCAGTACTTC. It yields the protein CASTLDRQETQYF.